This section outlines one TCR beta chain sequence together with its context. The CDR3 length is 18 residues. The sample originates from a study of T cell changes during pregnancy in multiple sclerosis. Produced via immunoSEQ multiplex PCR; TCRdb's table is partial and in-frame only. The table shows under 45,000 clones, with 90% to 95% occurring only once. This clonotype was sampled from a female donor with multiple sclerosis, enrolled in a pregnancy study. The source was CD8+ T cells from peripheral blood mononuclear cells, collected in the third trimester of pregnancy. The chain joins TRBV1 to TRBJ2-3; no check of the table's D call, TRBD2, against the DNA was made. TRBV1 is reported as a pseudogene. This chain's CDR3 is CTSSQDWLPGGPSDTQYF. CDR3 DNA sequence: TGCACCAGCAGCCAAGATTGGCTCCCGGGGGGGCCATCAGATACGCAGTATTTT.